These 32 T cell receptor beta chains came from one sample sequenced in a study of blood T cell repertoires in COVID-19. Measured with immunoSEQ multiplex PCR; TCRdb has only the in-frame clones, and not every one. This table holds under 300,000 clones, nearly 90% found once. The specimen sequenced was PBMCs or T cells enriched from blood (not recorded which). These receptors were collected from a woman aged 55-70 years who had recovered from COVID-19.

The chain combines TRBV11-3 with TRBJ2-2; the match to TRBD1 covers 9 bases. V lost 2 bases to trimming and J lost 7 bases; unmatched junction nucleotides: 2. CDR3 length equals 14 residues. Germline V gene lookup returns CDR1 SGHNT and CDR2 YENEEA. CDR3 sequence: CASSLTGGDGELFF. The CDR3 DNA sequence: TGTGCCAGCAGCTTAACAGGGGGCGACGGGGAGCTGTTTTTT. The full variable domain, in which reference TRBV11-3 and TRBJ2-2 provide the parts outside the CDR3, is EAGVVQSPRYKIIEKKQPVAFWCNPISGHNTLYWYLQNLGQGPELLIRYENEEAVDDSQLPKDRFSAERLKGVDSTLKIQPAELGDSAVYLCASSLTGGDGELFFGEGSRLTVL.

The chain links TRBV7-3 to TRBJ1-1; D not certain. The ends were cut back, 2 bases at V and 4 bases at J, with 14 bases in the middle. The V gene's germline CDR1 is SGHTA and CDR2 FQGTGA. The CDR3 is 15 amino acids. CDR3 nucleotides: TGTGCCAGCAGCTTACATTTAGCGGGAGGCACTGAAGCTTTCTTT. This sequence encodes CASSLHLAGGTEAFF. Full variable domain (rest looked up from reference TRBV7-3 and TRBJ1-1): GAGVSQTPSNKVTEKGKYVELRCDPISGHTALYWYRQSLGQGPEFLIYFQGTGAADDSGLPNDRFFAVRPEGSVSTLKIQRTERGDSAVYLCASSLHLAGGTEAFFGQGTRLTVV.

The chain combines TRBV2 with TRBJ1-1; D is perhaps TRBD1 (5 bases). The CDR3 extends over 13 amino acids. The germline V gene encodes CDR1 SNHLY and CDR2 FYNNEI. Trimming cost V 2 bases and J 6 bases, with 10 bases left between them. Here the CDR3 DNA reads TGTGCCAGCAGTGAAAGCGGGGGGGCTGAAGCTTTCTTT. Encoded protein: CASSESGGAEAFF.

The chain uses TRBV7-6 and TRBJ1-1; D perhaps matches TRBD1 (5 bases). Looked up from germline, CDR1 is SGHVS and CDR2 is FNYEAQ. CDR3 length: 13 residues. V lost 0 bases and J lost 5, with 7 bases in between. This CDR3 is CASSLAQGTEAFF. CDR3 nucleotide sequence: TGTGCCAGCAGCTTAGCCCAGGGAACTGAAGCTTTCTTT.

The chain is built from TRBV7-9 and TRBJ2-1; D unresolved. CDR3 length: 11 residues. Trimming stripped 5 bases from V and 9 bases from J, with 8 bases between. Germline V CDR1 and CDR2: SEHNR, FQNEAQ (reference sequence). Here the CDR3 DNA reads TGTGCCAGCAGCCAAATGAGTGAGCAGTTCTTC. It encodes CASSQMSEQFF.

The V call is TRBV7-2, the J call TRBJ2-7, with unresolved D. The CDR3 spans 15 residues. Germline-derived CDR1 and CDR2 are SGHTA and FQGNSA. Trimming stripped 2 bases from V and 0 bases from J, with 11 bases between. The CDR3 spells CASSLRAQSSYEQYF. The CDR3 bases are TGTGCCAGCAGCTTACGAGCGCAAAGCTCCTACGAGCAGTACTTC.

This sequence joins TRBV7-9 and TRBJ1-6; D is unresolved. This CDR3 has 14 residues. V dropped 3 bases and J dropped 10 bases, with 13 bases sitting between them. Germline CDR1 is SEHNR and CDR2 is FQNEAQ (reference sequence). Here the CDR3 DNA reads TGTGCCAGCAGCTTTAGCCAGTCCGGATCACCCCTCCACTTT. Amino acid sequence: CASSFSQSGSPLHF.

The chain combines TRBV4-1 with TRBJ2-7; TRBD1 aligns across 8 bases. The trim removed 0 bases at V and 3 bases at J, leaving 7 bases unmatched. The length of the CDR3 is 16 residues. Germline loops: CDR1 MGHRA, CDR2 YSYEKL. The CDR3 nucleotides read TGCGCCAGCAGCCAAGAGACAGGGGTAATAATCTACGAGCAGTACTTC. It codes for CASSQETGVIIYEQYF.

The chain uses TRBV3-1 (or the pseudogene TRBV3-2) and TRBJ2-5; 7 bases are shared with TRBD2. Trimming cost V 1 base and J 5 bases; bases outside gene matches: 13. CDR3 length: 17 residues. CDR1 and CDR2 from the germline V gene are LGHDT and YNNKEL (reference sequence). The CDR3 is CASSQGGGSDFWETQYF. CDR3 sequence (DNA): TGTGCCAGCAGCCAAGGGGGCGGGAGCGACTTTTGGGAGACCCAGTACTTC.

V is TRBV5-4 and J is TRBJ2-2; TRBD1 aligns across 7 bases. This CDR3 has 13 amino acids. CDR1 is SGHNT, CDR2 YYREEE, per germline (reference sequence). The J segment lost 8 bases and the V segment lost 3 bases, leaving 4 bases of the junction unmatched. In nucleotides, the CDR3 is TGTGCCAGCAGCTACGACAGGGTTGGGGAGCTGTTTTTT. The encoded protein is CASSYDRVGELFF.

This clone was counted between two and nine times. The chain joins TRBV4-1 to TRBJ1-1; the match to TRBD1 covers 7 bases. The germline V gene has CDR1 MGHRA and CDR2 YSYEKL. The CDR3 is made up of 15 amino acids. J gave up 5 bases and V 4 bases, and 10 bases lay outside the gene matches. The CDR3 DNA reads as TGCGCCAGCAGCCCCATGGAGGGGGCGGATACTGAAGCTTTCTTT. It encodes CASSPMEGADTEAFF.

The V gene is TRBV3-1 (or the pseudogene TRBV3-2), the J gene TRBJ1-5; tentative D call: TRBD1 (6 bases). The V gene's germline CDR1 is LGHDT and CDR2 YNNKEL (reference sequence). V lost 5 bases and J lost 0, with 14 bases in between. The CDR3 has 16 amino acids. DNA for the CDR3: TGTGCCAGCAGCGGAACGGACAGTTATAGCAATCAGCCCCAGCATTTT. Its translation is CASSGTDSYSNQPQHF.

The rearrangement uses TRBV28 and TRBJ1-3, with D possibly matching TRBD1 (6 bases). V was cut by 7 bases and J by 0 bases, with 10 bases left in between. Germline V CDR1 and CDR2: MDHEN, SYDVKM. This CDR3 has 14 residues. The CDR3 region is CASTPQGSGNTIYF. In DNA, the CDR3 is TGTGCCAGCACCCCACAGGGCTCTGGAAACACCATATATTTT.

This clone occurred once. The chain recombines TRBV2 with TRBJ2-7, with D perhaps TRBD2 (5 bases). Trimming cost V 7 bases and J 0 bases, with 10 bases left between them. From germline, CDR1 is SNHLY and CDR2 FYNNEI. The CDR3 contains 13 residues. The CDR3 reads CASKAGPSYEQYF. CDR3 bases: TGTGCCAGCAAGGCGGGCCCCTCCTACGAGCAGTACTTC.

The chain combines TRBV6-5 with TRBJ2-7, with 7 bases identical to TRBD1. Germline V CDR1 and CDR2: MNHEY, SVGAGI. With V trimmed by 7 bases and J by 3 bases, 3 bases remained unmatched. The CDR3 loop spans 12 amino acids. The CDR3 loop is CASKAGGYEQYF. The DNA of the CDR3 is TGTGCCAGCAAGGCAGGGGGCTACGAGCAGTACTTC.

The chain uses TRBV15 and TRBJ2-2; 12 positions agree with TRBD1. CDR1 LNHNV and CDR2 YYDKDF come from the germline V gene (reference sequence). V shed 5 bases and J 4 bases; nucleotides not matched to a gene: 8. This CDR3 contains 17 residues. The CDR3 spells CATSGGTGGSGTGELFF. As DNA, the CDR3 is TGTGCCACCAGCGGAGGGACAGGGGGCTCCGGCACCGGGGAGCTGTTTTTT.

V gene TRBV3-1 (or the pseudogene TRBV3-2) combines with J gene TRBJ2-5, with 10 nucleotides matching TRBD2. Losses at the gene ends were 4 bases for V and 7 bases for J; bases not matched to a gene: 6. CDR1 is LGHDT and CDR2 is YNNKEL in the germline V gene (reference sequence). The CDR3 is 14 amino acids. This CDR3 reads CASSRASGGVTQYF. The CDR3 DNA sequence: TGTGCCAGCAGCCGGGCTAGCGGGGGTGTGACCCAGTACTTC.

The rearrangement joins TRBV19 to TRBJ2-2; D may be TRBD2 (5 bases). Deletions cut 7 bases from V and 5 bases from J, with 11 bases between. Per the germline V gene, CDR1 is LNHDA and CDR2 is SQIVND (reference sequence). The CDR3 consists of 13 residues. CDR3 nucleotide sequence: TGTGCCAGTAAGAGGGATGATACCGGGGAGCTGTTTTTT. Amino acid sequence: CASKRDDTGELFF.

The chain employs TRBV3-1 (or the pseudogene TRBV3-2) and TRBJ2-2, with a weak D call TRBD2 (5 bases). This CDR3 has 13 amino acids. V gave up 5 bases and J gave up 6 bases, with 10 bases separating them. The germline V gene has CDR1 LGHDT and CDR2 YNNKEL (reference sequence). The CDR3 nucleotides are TGTGCCAGCAGCATCCGGACTCCCGGGGAGCTGTTTTTT. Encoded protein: CASSIRTPGELFF.

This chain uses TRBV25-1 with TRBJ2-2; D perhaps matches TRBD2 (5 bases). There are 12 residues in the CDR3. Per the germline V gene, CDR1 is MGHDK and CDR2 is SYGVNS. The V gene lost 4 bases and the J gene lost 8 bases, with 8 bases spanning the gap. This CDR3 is CASSGRRGELFF. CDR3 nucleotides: TGTGCCAGCAGTGGAAGGAGGGGGGAGCTGTTTTTT.

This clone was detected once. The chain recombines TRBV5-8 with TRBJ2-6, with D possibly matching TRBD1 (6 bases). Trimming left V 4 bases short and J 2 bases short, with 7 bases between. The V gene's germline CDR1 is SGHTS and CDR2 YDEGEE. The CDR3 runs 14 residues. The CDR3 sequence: CASSHRAGANVLTF. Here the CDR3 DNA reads TGTGCCAGCAGCCACAGGGCTGGGGCCAACGTCCTGACTTTC.

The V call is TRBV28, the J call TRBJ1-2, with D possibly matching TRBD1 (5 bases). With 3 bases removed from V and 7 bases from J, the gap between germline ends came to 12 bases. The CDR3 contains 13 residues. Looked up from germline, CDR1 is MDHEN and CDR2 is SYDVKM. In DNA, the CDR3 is TGTGCCAGCAGTTTCGACAGAACTGGTGGCTACACCTTC. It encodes CASSFDRTGGYTF.

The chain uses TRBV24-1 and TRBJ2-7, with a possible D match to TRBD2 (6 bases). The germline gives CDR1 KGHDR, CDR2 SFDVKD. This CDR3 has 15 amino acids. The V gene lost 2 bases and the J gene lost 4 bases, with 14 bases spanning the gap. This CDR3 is CATSDSRRAGYEQYF. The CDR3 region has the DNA TGTGCCACCAGTGATTCCCGCAGGGCGGGATACGAGCAGTACTTC.

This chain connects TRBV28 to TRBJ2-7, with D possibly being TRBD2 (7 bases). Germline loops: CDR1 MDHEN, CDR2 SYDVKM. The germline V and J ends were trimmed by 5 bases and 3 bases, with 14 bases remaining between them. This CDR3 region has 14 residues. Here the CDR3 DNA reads TGTGCCAGCAGTCGGGCGGGGGCAGTCTACGAGCAGTACTTC. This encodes CASSRAGAVYEQYF.

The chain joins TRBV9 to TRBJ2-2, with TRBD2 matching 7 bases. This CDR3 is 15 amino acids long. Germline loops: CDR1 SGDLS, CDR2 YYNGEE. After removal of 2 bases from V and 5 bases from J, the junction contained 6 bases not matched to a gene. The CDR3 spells CASSVGGGGTGELFF. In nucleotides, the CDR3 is TGTGCCAGCAGCGTTGGCGGGGGAGGGACCGGGGAGCTGTTTTTT.

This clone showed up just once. The CDR3 here is CASSQEGQGRGEQYF. CDR3 bases: TGCGCCAGCAGCCAAGAAGGGCAGGGCAGGGGCGAGCAGTACTTC. The chain recombines TRBV4-1 with TRBJ2-7; D is perhaps TRBD1 (6 bases). CDR1 MGHRA and CDR2 YSYEKL come from the germline V gene. Trimming removed 0 bases at V and 6 bases at J, with 15 bases between. CDR3 length equals 15 residues.

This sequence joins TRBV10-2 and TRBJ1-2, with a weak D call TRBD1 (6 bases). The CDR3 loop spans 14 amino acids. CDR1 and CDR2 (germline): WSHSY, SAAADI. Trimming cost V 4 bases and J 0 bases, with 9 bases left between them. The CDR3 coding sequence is TGCGCCAGCAGTGGACAGGTCGCTAACTATGGCTACACCTTC. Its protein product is CASSGQVANYGYTF.

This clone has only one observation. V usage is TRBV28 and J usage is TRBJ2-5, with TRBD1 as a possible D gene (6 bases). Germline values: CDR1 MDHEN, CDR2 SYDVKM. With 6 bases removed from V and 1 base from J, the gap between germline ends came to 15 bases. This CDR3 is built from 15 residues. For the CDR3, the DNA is TGTGCCAGCAGATACTCAGGGGACCTCCAAGAGACCCAGTACTTC. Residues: CASRYSGDLQETQYF.

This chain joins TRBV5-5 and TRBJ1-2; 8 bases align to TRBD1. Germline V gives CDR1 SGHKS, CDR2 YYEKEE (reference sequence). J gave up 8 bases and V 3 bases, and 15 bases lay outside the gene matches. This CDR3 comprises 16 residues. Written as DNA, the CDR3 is TGTGCCAGCAGCTCAAGCAACAGGGGGAGCCTGGGGGGCTACACCTTC. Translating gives CASSSSNRGSLGGYTF. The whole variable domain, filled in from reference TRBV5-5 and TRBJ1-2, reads DAGVTQSPTHLIKTRGQQVTLRCSPISGHKSVSWYQQVLGQGPQFIFQYYEKEERGRGNFPDRFSARQFPNYSSELNVNALLLGDSALYLCASSSSNRGSLGGYTFGSGTRLTVV.

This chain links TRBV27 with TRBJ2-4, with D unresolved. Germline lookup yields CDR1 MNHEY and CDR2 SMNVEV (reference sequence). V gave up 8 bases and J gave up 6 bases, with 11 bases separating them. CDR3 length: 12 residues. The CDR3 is CASLGPANIQYF. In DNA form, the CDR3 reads TGTGCCAGCCTTGGGCCAGCAAACATTCAGTACTTC.

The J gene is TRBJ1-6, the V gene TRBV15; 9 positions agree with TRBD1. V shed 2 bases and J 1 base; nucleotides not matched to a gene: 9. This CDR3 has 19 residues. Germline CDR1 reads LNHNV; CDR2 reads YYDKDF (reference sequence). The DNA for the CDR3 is TGTGCCACCAGCAGATCAACAGGGGGCTTGGGGTCCTATAATTCACCCCTCCACTTT. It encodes CATSRSTGGLGSYNSPLHF.

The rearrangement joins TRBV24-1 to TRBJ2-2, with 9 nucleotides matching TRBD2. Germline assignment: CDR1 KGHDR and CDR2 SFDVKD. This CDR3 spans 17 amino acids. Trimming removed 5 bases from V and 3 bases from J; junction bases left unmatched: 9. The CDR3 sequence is CATSAASGNLYTGELFF. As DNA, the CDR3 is TGTGCCACCAGTGCTGCTAGCGGGAATTTGTACACCGGGGAGCTGTTTTTT.